Listed here are 9 T cell receptor beta chains from one sample, sequenced in a study of CD8+CD57+ T cells in acquired aplastic anemia. Genomic DNA templated the TCR beta VDJ and CDR3 profiling. TCRdb ran MiXCR on the reads and lists one entry per CDR3 protein. The sample shows fewer than 250,000 distinct CDR3 sequences, about half of them seen only once. Previously, flow cytometry had revealed CD8+CD57+ cell expansion in the patients chosen for sequencing. The specimen sequenced was sorted CD4+, CD8+, or CD8+CD57+ T cells (not recorded which) from PBMCs. The source is a human donor with aplastic anemia.

The chain has TRBV7-3 and TRBJ2-6; 7 nucleotides line up with TRBD1. The J segment lost 2 bases and the V segment lost 5 bases, leaving 9 bases of the junction unmatched. The CDR3 extends over 17 amino acids. The germline V gene encodes CDR1 SGHTA and CDR2 FQGTGA. The CDR3 DNA reads as TGTGCCAGCAGCCCCAGGACAGGCGGCACTGGGGCCAACGTCCTGACTTTC. This sequence encodes CASSPRTGGTGANVLTF. Based on the CDR3 plus reference TRBV7-3 and TRBJ2-6, the full variable domain is GAGVSQTPSNKVTEKGKYVELRCDPISGHTALYWYRQSLGQGPEFLIYFQGTGAADDSGLPNDRFFAVRPEGSVSTLKIQRTERGDSAVYLCASSPRTGGTGANVLTFGAGSRLTVL.

This chain connects TRBV24-1 to TRBJ1-2; no definite D call. Germline CDR1 and CDR2: KGHDR and SFDVKD. V was shortened by 5 bases and J by 6 bases, with 15 bases between the two germline ends. CDR3 length equals 14 residues. The CDR3 sequence is CATSGGQLTNGYTF. CDR3 DNA sequence: TGTGCCACCAGTGGTGGGCAGTTAACGAATGGCTACACCTTC.

The rearrangement joins TRBV10-1 to TRBJ1-1; maybe TRBD1 (6 bases). The length of the CDR3 is 15 residues. Looked up from germline, CDR1 is WNHNN and CDR2 is SYGVQD (reference sequence). Deletions cut 4 bases from V and 4 bases from J, with 16 bases between. CDR3 bases: TGCGCCAGCAGTGCCCTCTGGGGGGCGAGCACTGAAGCTTTCTTT. Amino acid sequence: CASSALWGASTEAFF.

The sample holds many counts of this clonotype. The chain carries TRBV7-3 and TRBJ2-3, with D tentatively TRBD2 (7 bases). The V and J ends lost 8 bases and 0 bases respectively, with 18 bases between them. The germline gives CDR1 SGHTA, CDR2 FQGTGA. The CDR3 has 16 residues. The CDR3 nucleotides read TGTGCCAGCTCACGAGTGGGGGGGGCTAGCACAGATACGCAGTATTTT. It specifies CASSRVGGASTDTQYF.

This clonotype occurred a few times. The gene calls are TRBV20-1 and TRBJ2-3; TRBD2 matches 13 bases. V was pared by 0 bases and J by 4 bases, with 7 bases of the junction left unmatched. The CDR3 contains 17 residues. Per the germline V gene, CDR1 is DFQATT and CDR2 is SNEGSKA (reference sequence). Here the CDR3 reads CSARDLGTSGDSDTQYF. The CDR3 nucleotides are TGCAGTGCTAGAGATCTCGGGACTAGCGGGGACTCAGATACGCAGTATTTT.

This clonotype showed up many times. This sequence joins TRBV5-1 and TRBJ1-2; TRBD1 aligns across 7 bases. V lost 1 base and J lost 7; bases outside the gene matches: 7. The germline V gene has CDR1 SGHRS and CDR2 YFSETQ. This CDR3 is 14 amino acids long. DNA for the CDR3: TGCGCCAGCAGCTTGTTCACAGGGGACGGTGGCTACACCTTC. Amino acids: CASSLFTGDGGYTF.

J is TRBJ2-7 and V is TRBV10-3, with 7 bases aligning to TRBD2. The DNA end is a closer match to TRBJ2-1, so the J assignment may be wrong. This CDR3 is 15 amino acids long. The germline V gene has CDR1 ENHRY and CDR2 SYGVKD. The CDR3 region is CAISEPAGTYNEQFF. DNA of the CDR3: TGTGCCATCAGTGAGCCAGCGGGGACCTACAATGAGCAGTTCTTC.

This clonotype was seen many times. The V and J genes are TRBV6-5 and TRBJ1-1; possible D gene TRBD1, 6 bases. The CDR3 has 14 residues. Trimming shortened V by 2 bases and J by 5 bases, and 12 bases separated the two germline ends. Germline CDR1 is MNHEY and CDR2 is SVGAGI. Here the CDR3 DNA reads TGTGCCAGCAGTTACCTGAACACAGGGACTGAAGCTTTCTTT. Translated: CASSYLNTGTEAFF.

V is TRBV12-3 or TRBV12-4 and J is TRBJ2-7; 8 bases line up with TRBD2. The CDR3 length is 14 residues. J was trimmed by 6 bases and V by 3 bases; bases with no gene match: 7. For the CDR3, the DNA is TGTGCCAGCAGTTTGTCGGGGGGGCCCTGCGAGCAGTACTTC. Its protein is CASSLSGGPCEQYF.